These T cell receptor beta chains were read from a single sample in a study of blood T cell repertoires in COVID-19. Sequenced by immunoSEQ multiplex PCR; TCRdb stores in-frame clones only, minus some. The sample records about 140,000 clones, roughly 87% being singletons. The sequenced material came from peripheral blood. All receptors come from a human donor in a cohort sampled during active COVID-19. CDR3s include the opening cysteine and the closing phenylalanine or tryptophan. The D gene is left open where the match is weak. Part of the rows lack a size; the others show once, few, many or a class for expanded clones.

TRBJ1-1 | NA | TRBV18 | TRBD1 | TGTGCCAGCTCACGGGACAGATACACTGAAGCTTTCTTT | CASSRDRYTEAFF
TRBJ1-5 | NA | TRBV2 | TRBD1 | TGTGCCAGCAGTGAAGACCAGGGGGGCAATCAGCCCCAGCATTTT | CASSEDQGGNQPQHF
TRBJ2-3 | NA | TRBV5-1 | NA | TGCGCCAGCAGTTCAGGGTACTCTAAGACTACAGATACGCAGTATTTT | CASSSGYSKTTDTQYF
TRBJ2-4 | NA | TRBV11-3 | TRBD1 | TGTGCCAGCAGCTTAGTGTCAGGGGGCTCCAAAAACATTCAGTACTTC | CASSLVSGGSKNIQYF
TRBJ1-4 | NA | TRBV5-1 | NA | TGCGCCAGCAGGGAGTACGATGAAAAACTGTTTTTT | CASREYDEKLFF
TRBJ1-2 | NA | TRBV5-6 | NA | TGTGCCAGCAGCTTGGGCTGGGGAGGGGGCTATGGCTACACCTTC | CASSLGWGGGYGYTF
TRBJ2-2 | once | TRBV7-8 | NA | TGTGCCAGCAGCCGGGGGCGAAACACCGGGGAGCTGTTTTTT | CASSRGRNTGELFF
TRBJ1-2 | NA | TRBV27 | NA | TGTGCCAGCAGTTTACAGCCCCACCAGGGTTATGGCTACACCTTC | CASSLQPHQGYGYTF
TRBJ2-1 | NA | TRBV6-6 | TRBD1 | TGTGCCAGCAGTGACAGGGAACACAATGAGCAGTTCTTC | CASSDREHNEQFF
TRBJ1-2 | NA | TRBV15 | TRBD1 | TGTGCCACCAGCAGAACCACAGGGGAGATCTATGGCTACACCTTC | CATSRTTGEIYGYTF
TRBJ1-3 | NA | TRBV3-1/TRBV3-2 | NA | TGTGCCAGCAGCCAAGGTTTCTGGCTCTATTTT | CASSQGFWLYF
TRBJ1-1 | NA | TRBV5-1 | NA | TGCGCCAGCAGCCCACACCAGAACACTGAAGCTTTCTTT | CASSPHQNTEAFF
TRBJ1-4 | NA | TRBV5-5 | TRBD1 | TGTGCCAGCAGTTCCGGTCGGACAGGGGTAGGAAAACTGTTTTTT | CASSSGRTGVGKLFF
TRBJ1-6 | NA | TRBV6-5 | NA | TGTGCCAGCAGTACTCTAGGGAGGTCACCCCTCCACTTT | CASSTLGRSPLHF
TRBJ1-5 | NA | TRBV7-9 | NA | TGTGCCAGCAGCCCCGGAGGGGGGGCCGATTATAGCAATCAGCCCCAGCATTTT | CASSPGGGADYSNQPQHF
TRBJ1-1 | NA | TRBV7-2 | NA | TGTGCCAGCAGCTTAGTTGGGGGCCCCGGCGCTGAAGCTTTCTTT | CASSLVGGPGAEAFF
TRBJ1-1 | NA | TRBV7-2 | TRBD1 | TGTGCCAGCAGCCCACCCGGGACAGGGAACACTGAAGCTTTCTTT | CASSPPGTGNTEAFF
TRBJ2-3 | NA | TRBV27 | NA | TGTGCCAGCGCCCCCGGGGGCACAGATACGCAGTATTTT | CASAPGGTDTQYF
TRBJ2-2 | NA | TRBV6-5 | NA | TGTGCCAGCAGTTCACACAAGAACACCGGGGAGCTGTTTTTT | CASSSHKNTGELFF
TRBJ1-6 | NA | TRBV2 | NA | TGTGCCAGCGTCCTTTTGAGCTCCTATAATTCACCCCTCCACTTT | CASVLLSSYNSPLHF
TRBJ2-1 | NA | TRBV10-1 | TRBD2 | TGCGCCAGCAGTGAGTCCCCGCGGGGGGGCCGACAGTTCTTC | CASSESPRGGRQFF
TRBJ2-1 | once | TRBV28 | NA | TGTGCCAGCAGCTCGGACTCCTCCTACAATGAGCAGTTCTTC | CASSSDSSYNEQFF
TRBJ1-3 | NA | TRBV5-1 | NA | TGCGCCAGCAGCTTGGATTCCTACTCTGGAAACACCATATATTTT | CASSLDSYSGNTIYF
TRBJ2-7 | NA | TRBV6-6 | NA | TGTGCCAGCAGTTACTCGGCGGCGGGCTACGAGCAGTACTTC | CASSYSAAGYEQYF
TRBJ1-6 | NA | TRBV10-3 | NA | TGTGCCATCCGTCCGGGACAACGCAGTGAAGCCCTCCACTTT | CAIRPGQRSEALHF
TRBJ1-4 | NA | TRBV27 | TRBD1 | TGTGCCAGCAGCCAGCTACCGGGACAGACAAATGAAAAACTGTTTTTT | CASSQLPGQTNEKLFF
TRBJ1-1 | NA | TRBV5-1 | NA | TGCGCCAGCAGCTTGCAGACTGAGAACACTGAAGCTTTCTTT | CASSLQTENTEAFF
TRBJ2-1 | NA | TRBV18 | TRBD2 | TGTGCCAGCTCGCTAGCGGAGGAGAATGAGCAGTTCTTC | CASSLAEENEQFF
TRBJ2-1 | NA | TRBV7-9 | NA | TGTGCCAGCAGCCTACATCACACGGGGTACTCCTACAATGAGCAGTTCTTC | CASSLHHTGYSYNEQFF
TRBJ1-1 | NA | TRBV7-2 | NA | TGTGCCAGCAGCTTAGCTACCGGGACATATGGTGAAGCTTTCTTT | CASSLATGTYGEAFF
TRBJ1-2 | few | TRBV5-1 | NA | TGCGCCAGCAGCATACAGGGCTATGGCTACACCTTC | CASSIQGYGYTF
TRBJ1-3 | NA | TRBV7-3 | TRBD1 | TGTGCCAGCAGCCCGGGGACAGGGCGGGGAAACACCATATATTTT | CASSPGTGRGNTIYF